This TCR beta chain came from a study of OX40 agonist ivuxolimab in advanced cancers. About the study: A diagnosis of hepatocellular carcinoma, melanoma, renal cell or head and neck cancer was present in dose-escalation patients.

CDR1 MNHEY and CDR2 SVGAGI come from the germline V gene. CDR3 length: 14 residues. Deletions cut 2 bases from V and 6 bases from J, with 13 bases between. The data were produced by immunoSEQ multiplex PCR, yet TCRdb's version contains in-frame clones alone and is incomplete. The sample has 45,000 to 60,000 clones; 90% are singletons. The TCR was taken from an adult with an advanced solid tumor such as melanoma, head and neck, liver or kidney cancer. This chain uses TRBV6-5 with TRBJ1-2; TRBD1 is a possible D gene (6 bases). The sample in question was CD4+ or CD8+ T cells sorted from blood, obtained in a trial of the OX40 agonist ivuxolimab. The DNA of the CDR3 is TGTGCCAGCAGTTACCATCAACAGGGTAATGGCTACACCTTC. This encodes CASSYHQQGNGYTF.